This T cell receptor beta chain originates from a study of identical twins. A universal primer site arose from template switching, and cDNA bore unique molecular identifiers. A single record per CDR3 protein comes from TCRdb applying MiXCR to the 5' RACE reads. The sample lists approximately 1.8 million distinct CDR3 sequences; about 30% were seen once. Healthy Caucasians alone served as donors. Sequenced material: cord blood. The clonotype was recovered from a newborn girl in good health.

The CDR3 sequence is CASSQGGPLADTQYF. The CDR3 coding sequence is TGCGCCAGCAGCCAAGGAGGACCTTTGGCAGATACGCAGTATTTT. The chain has TRBV4-1 and TRBJ2-3, with no clear D. Per the germline V gene, CDR1 is MGHRA and CDR2 is YSYEKL. V was cut by 1 base and J by 4 bases, with 12 bases left in between. CDR3 length equals 15 residues.